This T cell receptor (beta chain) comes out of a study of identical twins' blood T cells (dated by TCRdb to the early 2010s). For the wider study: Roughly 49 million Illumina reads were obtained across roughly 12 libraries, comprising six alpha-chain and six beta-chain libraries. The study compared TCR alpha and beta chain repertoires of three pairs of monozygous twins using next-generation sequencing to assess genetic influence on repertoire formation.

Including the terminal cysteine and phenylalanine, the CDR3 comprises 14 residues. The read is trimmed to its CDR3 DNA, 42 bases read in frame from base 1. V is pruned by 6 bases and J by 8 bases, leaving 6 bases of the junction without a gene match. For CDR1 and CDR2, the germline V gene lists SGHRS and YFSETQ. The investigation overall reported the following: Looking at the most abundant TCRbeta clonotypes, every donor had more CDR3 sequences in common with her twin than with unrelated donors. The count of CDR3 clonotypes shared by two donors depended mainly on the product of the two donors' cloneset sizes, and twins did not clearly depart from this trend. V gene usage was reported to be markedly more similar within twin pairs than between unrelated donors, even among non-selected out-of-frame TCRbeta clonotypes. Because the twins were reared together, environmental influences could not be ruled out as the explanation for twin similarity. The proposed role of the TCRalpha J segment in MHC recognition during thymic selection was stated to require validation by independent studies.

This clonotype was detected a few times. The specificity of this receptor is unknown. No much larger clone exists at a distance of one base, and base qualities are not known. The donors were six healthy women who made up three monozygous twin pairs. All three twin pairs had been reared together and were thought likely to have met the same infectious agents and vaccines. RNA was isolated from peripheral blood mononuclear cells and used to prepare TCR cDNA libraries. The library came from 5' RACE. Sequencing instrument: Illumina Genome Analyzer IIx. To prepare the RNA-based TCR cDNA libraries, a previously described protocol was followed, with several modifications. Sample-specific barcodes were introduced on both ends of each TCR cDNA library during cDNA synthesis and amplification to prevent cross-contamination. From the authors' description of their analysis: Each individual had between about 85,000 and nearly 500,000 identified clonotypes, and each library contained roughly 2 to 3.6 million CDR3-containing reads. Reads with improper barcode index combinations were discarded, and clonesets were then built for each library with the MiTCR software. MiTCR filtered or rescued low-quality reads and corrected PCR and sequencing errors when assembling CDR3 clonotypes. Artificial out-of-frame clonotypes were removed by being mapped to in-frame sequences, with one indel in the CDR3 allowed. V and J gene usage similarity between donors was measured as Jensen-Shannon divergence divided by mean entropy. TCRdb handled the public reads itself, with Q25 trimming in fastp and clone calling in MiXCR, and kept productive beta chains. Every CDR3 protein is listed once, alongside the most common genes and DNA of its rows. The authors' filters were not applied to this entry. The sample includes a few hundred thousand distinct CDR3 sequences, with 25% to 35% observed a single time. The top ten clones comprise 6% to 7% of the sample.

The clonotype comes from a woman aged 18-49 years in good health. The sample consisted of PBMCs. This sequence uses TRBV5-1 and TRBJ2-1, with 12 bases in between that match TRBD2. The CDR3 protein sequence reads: CASISTSGRHEQFF. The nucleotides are TGCGCCAGCATCTCAACTAGCGGGAGGCATGAGCAGTTCTTC.